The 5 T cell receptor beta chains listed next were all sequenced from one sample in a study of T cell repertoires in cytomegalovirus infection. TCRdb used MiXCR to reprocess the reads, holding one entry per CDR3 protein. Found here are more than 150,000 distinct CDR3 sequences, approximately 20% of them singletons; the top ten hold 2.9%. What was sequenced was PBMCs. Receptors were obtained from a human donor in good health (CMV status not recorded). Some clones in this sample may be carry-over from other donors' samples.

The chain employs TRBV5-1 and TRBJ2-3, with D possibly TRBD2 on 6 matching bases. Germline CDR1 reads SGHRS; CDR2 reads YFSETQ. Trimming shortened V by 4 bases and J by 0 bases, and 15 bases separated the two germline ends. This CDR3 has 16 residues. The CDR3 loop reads CASSRLGGTSTDTQYF. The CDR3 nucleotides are TGCGCCAGCAGCCGCCTTGGGGGGACCAGCACAGATACGCAGTATTTT.

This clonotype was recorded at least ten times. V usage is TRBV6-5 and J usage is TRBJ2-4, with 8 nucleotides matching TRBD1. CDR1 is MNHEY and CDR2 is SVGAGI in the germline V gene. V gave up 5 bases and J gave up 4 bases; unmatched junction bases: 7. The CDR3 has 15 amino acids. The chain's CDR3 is CASSPEGQAKNIQYF. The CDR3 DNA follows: TGTGCCAGCAGTCCGGAGGGACAGGCGAAAAACATTCAGTACTTC.

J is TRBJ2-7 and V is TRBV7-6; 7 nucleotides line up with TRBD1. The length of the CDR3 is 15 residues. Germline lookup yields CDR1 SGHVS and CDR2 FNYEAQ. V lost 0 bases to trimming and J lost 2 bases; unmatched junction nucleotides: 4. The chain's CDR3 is CASSLARDRAYEQYF. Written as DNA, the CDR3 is TGTGCCAGCAGCTTAGCCCGGGACAGAGCCTACGAGCAGTACTTC.

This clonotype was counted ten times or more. CDR3 DNA sequence: TGTGCCAGCAGTTACACCGGGACTAGCGGGGGGGAACCCTACTGGCAGTACTTC. Protein sequence: CASSYTGTSGGEPYWQYF. The rearrangement uses TRBV6-5 and TRBJ2-7; 16 nucleotides align to TRBD2. V was pared by 2 bases and J by 9 bases, with 13 bases of the junction left unmatched. Per germline, CDR1 MNHEY and CDR2 SVGAGI. This CDR3 is 18 amino acids long.

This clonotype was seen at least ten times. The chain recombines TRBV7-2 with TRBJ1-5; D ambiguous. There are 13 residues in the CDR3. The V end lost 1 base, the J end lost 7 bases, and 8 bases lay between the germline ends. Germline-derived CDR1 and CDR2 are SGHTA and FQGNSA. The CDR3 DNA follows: TGTGCCAGCAGCTTAGTAGAGGGACAGCCCCAGCATTTT. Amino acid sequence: CASSLVEGQPQHF.